Shown below are 19 T cell receptor beta chains from a single sample sequenced in a study of cytomegalovirus exposure and HLA in healthy donors. This PCR relied on a set of 60 Vbeta primers and 13 Jbeta primers. The method was immunoSEQ multiplex PCR; TCRdb's version includes in-frame clones alone and lacks a portion of them. The sample lists 100,000 to 150,000 clones, 8.5% occurring once. Sequencing used PBMCs. The receptors were gathered from a man aged 40-50 years in good health and CMV-seronegative.

The V and J genes are TRBV28 and TRBJ2-6, with a weak D call TRBD2 (7 bases). The CDR3 is made up of 18 amino acids. CDR1 and CDR2 (germline): MDHEN, SYDVKM. Trimming pared 7 bases from V and 0 bases from J, leaving 19 bases between. The CDR3 sequence: CASNLGGALPSGANVLTF. CDR3 nucleotides: TGTGCCAGCAATCTTGGGGGGGCGCTTCCCTCTGGGGCCAACGTCCTGACTTTC.

This clone was detected only a few times. The chain uses TRBV2 and TRBJ2-3; 8 bases line up with TRBD2. CDR3 size: 15 residues. Germline V gives CDR1 SNHLY, CDR2 FYNNEI. The trim removed 6 bases at V and 5 bases at J, leaving 10 bases unmatched. The CDR3 DNA reads TGTGCCAGCAGGGGCACAGCGGGGGCACAAGATACGCAGTATTTT. Protein sequence: CASRGTAGAQDTQYF.

The rearrangement links TRBV2 to TRBJ2-1, with D maybe TRBD1 (6 bases). The V end lost 7 bases, the J end lost 9 bases, and 7 bases lay between the germline ends. The CDR3 covers 10 residues. The V gene's germline CDR1 is SNHLY and CDR2 FYNNEI. The CDR3 region has the DNA TGTGCCAGCAAAGGGGGTGAGCAGTTCTTC. Translating it yields CASKGGEQFF.

The chain has TRBV29-1 and TRBJ2-3; 10 bases are a match to TRBD1. In germline, CDR1 is SQVTM, CDR2 ANQGSEA. V lost 4 bases and J lost 5; bases outside the gene matches: 6. This CDR3 comprises 14 residues. The CDR3 sequence: CSVAGQGGLDTQYF. As DNA, the CDR3 is TGCAGCGTTGCCGGACAGGGGGGGTTAGATACGCAGTATTTT.

This clone has only a few counts. V gene TRBV4-2 combines with J gene TRBJ1-4; 8 nucleotides line up with TRBD1. Trimming at V came to 1 base and at J to 7 bases, leaving 8 bases not matched to a gene. Germline V gene data show CDR1 as LGHNA and CDR2 as YNFKEQ. This CDR3 is 16 amino acids long. The CDR3 protein is CASSQAPGQGSEKLFF. CDR3 coding DNA: TGTGCCAGCAGCCAAGCCCCCGGACAGGGAAGTGAAAAACTGTTTTTT.

This clone has only a few counts. V and J are TRBV6-6 and TRBJ2-7; 12 bases fit TRBD2. This CDR3 spans 16 amino acids. Germline loops: CDR1 MNHNY, CDR2 SVGAGI (reference sequence). After removal of 7 bases from V and 2 bases from J, the junction contained 9 bases not matched to a gene. The chain's CDR3 is CASTLPLAGGTYEQYF. The CDR3 DNA reads TGTGCCAGCACCTTACCTCTAGCGGGGGGGACCTACGAGCAGTACTTC.

This clone turned up a few times. The chain uses TRBV5-6 and TRBJ2-3; 8 bases agree with TRBD2. The CDR3 is 17 amino acids. Germline V gene data show CDR1 as SGHDT and CDR2 as YYEEEE. J lost 0 bases, V lost 1 base, and 7 bases had no gene match. The CDR3 bases are TGTGCCAGCAGCTTGCCCCTAGCGGGCTCTAGCACAGATACGCAGTATTTT. Its translation: CASSLPLAGSSTDTQYF.

V gene TRBV5-1 combines with J gene TRBJ2-5, with TRBD2 matching 10 bases. V lost 0 bases to trimming and J lost 4 bases; unmatched junction nucleotides: 3. Germline lookup yields CDR1 SGHRS and CDR2 YFSETQ. The CDR3 sequence is 15 residues long. The CDR3 sequence is CASSLEASGGETQYF. CDR3 coding DNA: TGCGCCAGCAGCTTGGAGGCTAGCGGGGGAGAGACCCAGTACTTC.

The chain couples TRBV5-1 to TRBJ2-2; 7 bases agree with TRBD2. The CDR3 sequence is 15 residues long. V was pared by 4 bases and J by 2 bases, with 5 bases of the junction left unmatched. CDR1 SGHRS and CDR2 YFSETQ come from the germline V gene. CDR3 amino acids: CASSTGTTNTGELFF. In DNA, the CDR3 is TGCGCCAGCAGCACCGGGACTACTAACACCGGGGAGCTGTTTTTT. The whole variable domain, filled in from reference TRBV5-1 and TRBJ2-2, reads KAGVTQTPRYLIKTRGQQVTLSCSPISGHRSVSWYQQTPGQGLQFLFEYFSETQRNKGNFPGRFSGRQFSNSRSEMNVSTLELGDSALYLCASSTGTTNTGELFFGEGSRLTVL.

J is TRBJ1-1 and V is TRBV5-1, with TRBD1 identical over 8 bases. The length of the CDR3 is 16 residues. Per the germline V gene, CDR1 is SGHRS and CDR2 is YFSETQ. V was clipped by 4 bases and J by 3 bases; unmatched bases: 11. CDR3 region: CASSLGQGAYYTEAFF. CDR3 coding DNA: TGCGCCAGCAGCCTGGGTCAGGGGGCCTACTACACTGAAGCTTTCTTT.

This chain uses TRBV5-6 with TRBJ2-7; TRBD1 matches at 9 bases. Trimming at V came to 0 bases and at J to 2 bases, leaving 6 bases not matched to a gene. Germline V gene sequence: CDR1 SGHDT, CDR2 YYEEEE. The length of the CDR3 is 16 residues. CDR3 DNA sequence: TGTGCCAGCAGCTTGGGGGACAGGGATGTGCCCTACGAGCAGTACTTC. This gives the protein CASSLGDRDVPYEQYF.

The chain links TRBV7-2 to TRBJ2-3; the match to TRBD2 covers 13 bases. Germline V gives CDR1 SGHTA, CDR2 FQGNSA. The CDR3 covers 16 residues. Trimming took 5 bases from V and 6 from J; bases not matched to a gene: 8. The DNA for the CDR3 is TGTGCCAGCAGCCACCGACTAGCGGGGGGCCAGGATACGCAGTATTTT. Translated, it gives CASSHRLAGGQDTQYF. The variable domain in full, completed from reference TRBV7-2 and TRBJ2-3, reads GAGVSQSPSNKVTEKGKDVELRCDPISGHTALYWYRQSLGQGLEFLIYFQGNSAPDKSGLPSDRFSAERTGGSVSTLTIQRTQQEDSAVYLCASSHRLAGGQDTQYFGPGTRLTVL.

This clone was recorded a few times. This chain links TRBV7-2 with TRBJ2-1; TRBD1 agrees at 10 bases. Germline assignment: CDR1 SGHTA and CDR2 FQGNSA. The CDR3 spans 15 residues. The V gene end was trimmed by 5 bases and the J gene end by 6 bases; junction bases not matched to a gene: 7. The CDR3 nucleotides are TGTGCCAGCAGCGCCGACAGGGGGCGAGTCAATGAGCAGTTCTTC. This codes for CASSADRGRVNEQFF.

This clone was detected only a few times. The V and J genes are TRBV14 and TRBJ1-2; D may be TRBD1 (6 bases). V dropped 1 base and J dropped 7 bases, with 13 bases sitting between them. CDR3 length equals 14 residues. Germline V gives CDR1 SGHDN, CDR2 FVKESK. The CDR3 DNA sequence: TGTGCCAGCAGCCAAGTGTTACAGGGCTCTGGCTACACCTTC. Protein product: CASSQVLQGSGYTF.

This clone was observed a handful of times. J is TRBJ2-7 and V is TRBV7-2; D is unclear. V lost 5 bases, J lost 6 bases, and 11 bases lay in between. CDR1 is SGHTA, CDR2 FQGNSA, per germline. The CDR3 spans 12 residues. CDR3 DNA: TGTGCCAGCAGCAACCCTGGCCCCGAGCAGTACTTC. Its protein product is CASSNPGPEQYF.

The V and J genes are TRBV4-1 and TRBJ1-2, with D perhaps TRBD1 (5 bases). Trimming took off 3 bases at V and 4 bases at J, with 9 bases between the two ends. The CDR3 is 13 residues long. The germline V gene has CDR1 MGHRA and CDR2 YSYEKL. The CDR3 DNA reads TGCGCCAGCAGCCACAGGGATAGCTATGGCTACACCTTC. Translation: CASSHRDSYGYTF.

The genes are TRBV29-1 and TRBJ1-3; 7 bases align to TRBD1. Germline loops: CDR1 SQVTM, CDR2 ANQGSEA. Losses at the gene ends were 5 bases for V and 6 bases for J; bases not matched to a gene: 4. The CDR3 covers 12 residues. The CDR3: CSVRGPLNTIYF. CDR3 DNA: TGCAGCGTTAGGGGGCCGCTAAACACCATATATTTT.

This chain uses TRBV25-1 with TRBJ2-1, with 13 bases fitting TRBD2. V was clipped by 6 bases and J by 9 bases; unmatched bases: 11. CDR3 length: 16 amino acids. CDR1 is MGHDK, CDR2 SYGVNS, per germline. CDR3 bases: TGTGCCAGCAGGCAGCCCACTAGCGGGGGGGCCGGTGAGCAGTTCTTC. Amino acid sequence: CASRQPTSGGAGEQFF.

Comment on this clone: Sequence at one end of the junction differs from germline and may be a read error. The V and J genes are TRBV4-1 and TRBJ1-2; D remains ambiguous. Per the germline V gene, CDR1 is MGHRA and CDR2 is YSYEKL. The CDR3 sequence is 16 residues long. The DNA of the CDR3 is TGCGCCAGCAGCCAACCCGTGGGCCCGAAGCCGACCCTCACCAAATTC. This sequence encodes CASSQPVGPKPTLTKF.